The rows below give T cell receptor beta chains drawn from one sample of a study of T cell responses to AZD1222 COVID-19 vaccine. Assay: immunoSEQ multiplex PCR; the TCRdb copy retains only in-frame clones and omits some. The table records roughly 130,000 clones, about 93% of them present only once. The material was peripheral blood, obtained 28 days after the second AZD1222 dose. The receptors shown here come from an adult who received the AZD1222 COVID-19 vaccine. CDR3s include the opening cysteine and the closing phenylalanine or tryptophan.

V,length,CDR3
TRBV6-5,15,CASQRGGSRSYEQYF
TRBV6-2/TRBV6-3,14,CASSYHRATDTQYF
TRBV9,13,CASRGTSRYEQFF
TRBV7-3,13,CASSLNENREAFF
TRBV6-6,13,CASSYDRATEAFF
TRBV29-1,12,CSAGVMNTEAFF
TRBV2,15,CASSEALSLTWLEFF
TRBV5-1,16,CASSLAGPGGISPLHF
TRBV7-2,11,CASSRQETQYF
TRBV9,13,CASSVRGGETQYF
TRBV29-1,12,CSVGVMNTEAFF
TRBV6-5,16,CASSYLRGHSYNEQFF
TRBV27,15,CASRLTGAEGEKLFF
TRBV9,14,CASSPGGGEETQYF
TRBV6-2/TRBV6-3,15,CASSYVSRGQETQYF
TRBV6-2/TRBV6-3,17,CASSYSIAGLASNEQFF
TRBV18,17,CASSARDPGRGNQPQHF
TRBV18,14,CASSPSGSNSPLHF
TRBV10-3,12,CATGKPSGEQFF
TRBV7-2,15,CASSSWDRGFYEQYF
TRBV9,14,CASSAQATNEKLFF
TRBV5-1,16,CASSTNFGTGSYEQYF
TRBV10-3,13,CAIRGSGKDEQFF
TRBV11-1,11,CAFPRSHEQYF
TRBV3-1/TRBV3-2,15,CASSQGPWTAHGYTF
TRBV28,13,CASTGDGGYGYTF
TRBV5-1,15,CASSSGQTSTDTQYF
TRBV4-3,14,CASAGDRNYNEQFF
TRBV24-1,18,CATSDPPPGATRGYGYTF
TRBV15,12,CATSRDNQPQHF
TRBV7-6,15,CASTWTSGSQETQYF
TRBV19,16,CASEVGEGTGTDTQYF
TRBV15,16,CATSESGGGINYGYTF